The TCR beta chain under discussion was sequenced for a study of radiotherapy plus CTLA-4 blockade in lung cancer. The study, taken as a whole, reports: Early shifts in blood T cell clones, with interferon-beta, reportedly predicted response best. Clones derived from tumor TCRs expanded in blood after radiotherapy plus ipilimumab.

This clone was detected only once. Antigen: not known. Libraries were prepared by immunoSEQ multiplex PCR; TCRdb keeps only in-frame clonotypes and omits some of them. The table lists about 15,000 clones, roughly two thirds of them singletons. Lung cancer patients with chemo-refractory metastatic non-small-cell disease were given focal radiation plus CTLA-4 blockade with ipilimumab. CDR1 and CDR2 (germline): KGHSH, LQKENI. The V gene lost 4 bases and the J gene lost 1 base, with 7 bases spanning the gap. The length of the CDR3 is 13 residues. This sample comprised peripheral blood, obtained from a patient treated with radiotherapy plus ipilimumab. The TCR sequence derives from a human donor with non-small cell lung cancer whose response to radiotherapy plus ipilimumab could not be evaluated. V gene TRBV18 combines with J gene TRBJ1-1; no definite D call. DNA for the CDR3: TGTGCCAGCTCACAACAGAAGAACACTGAAGCTTTCTTT. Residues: CASSQQKNTEAFF.